The 2 T cell receptor beta chains listed next were all sequenced from one sample in a study of cytomegalovirus exposure and HLA in healthy donors. Both 60 Vbeta primers and 13 Jbeta primers went into the PCR. Clones were read by immunoSEQ multiplex PCR, and TCRdb kept only the in-frame ones, dropping some. Seen here are about 130,000 clones, roughly 77% observed once, and the top ten hold approximately 5%. Sequenced: PBMCs. Receptors were obtained from a man between 25 and 39 years old in good health and CMV-seronegative.

V and J are TRBV13 and TRBJ2-3; tentatively, D is TRBD2 (6 bases). CDR1 and CDR2 (germline): PRHDT, FYEKMQ (reference sequence). V was cut by 2 bases and J by 6 bases, with 15 bases left in between. This CDR3 comprises 15 residues. The CDR3 reads CASSLSAGYIDTQYF. The CDR3 DNA reads as TGTGCCAGCAGCTTATCGGCGGGGTACATCGATACGCAGTATTTT.

This clone was counted between two and nine times. V is TRBV19 and J is TRBJ1-3; possible D gene TRBD1, 5 bases. This CDR3 contains 14 residues. Trimming took off 10 bases at V and 2 bases at J, with 15 bases between the two ends. CDR1 LNHDA and CDR2 SQIVND come from the germline V gene (reference sequence). This CDR3 reads CATHDRKTGNTIYF. CDR3 DNA sequence: TGTGCCACTCACGACAGAAAGACTGGAAACACCATATATTTT.